This TCR beta chain was found in a study of T cell responses to AZD1222 COVID-19 vaccine. The table came from immunoSEQ multiplex PCR; TCRdb's copy has only in-frame clones and leaves some out. The sample has around 100,000 clones; 90% are singletons. Germline loops: CDR1 SGHDN, CDR2 FVKESK. The germline V and J ends were trimmed by 4 bases and 7 bases, with 19 bases remaining between them. The CDR3 runs to 15 residues. Sample: peripheral blood, taken on day 0 of AZD1222 vaccination. The V gene is TRBV14, the J gene TRBJ1-2, with D possibly being TRBD1 (6 bases). This sequence originates from an adult in good health. CDR3 amino acids: CASSPTSSGEGGYTF. In DNA, the CDR3 is TGTGCCAGCAGCCCGACAAGCTCAGGGGAGGGTGGCTACACCTTC. The whole variable domain, filled in from reference TRBV14 and TRBJ1-2, reads EAGVTQFPSHSVIEKGQTVTLRCDPISGHDNLYWYRRVMGKEIKFLLHFVKESKQDESGMPNNRFLAERTGGTYSTLKVQPAELEDSGVYFCASSPTSSGEGGYTFGSGTRLTVV.